This T cell receptor beta chain emerged from a study of shared clonotypes between healthy human individuals. CDR3 size: 14 residues. V shed 7 bases and J shed 0 bases, with 10 bases lying between them. The V gene's germline CDR1 is MDHEN and CDR2 SYDVKM. Produced via immunoSEQ multiplex PCR; TCRdb's table is partial and in-frame only. This table has more than 900,000 clones, roughly 74% appearing once. This clone has only one observation. The chain carries TRBV28 and TRBJ2-1, with D perhaps matching TRBD1 (5 bases). The sample comprised memory CD4+ T cells from PBMCs. Subset specified: CD45RA-negative fraction. The sequence was obtained from a man younger than 35 in good health. Some clones in this sample may be carry-over from other donors' samples. Here the CDR3 DNA reads TGTGCCAGCACCAGGCAGGGCTCCTACAATGAGCAGTTCTTC. Its protein product is CASTRQGSYNEQFF.